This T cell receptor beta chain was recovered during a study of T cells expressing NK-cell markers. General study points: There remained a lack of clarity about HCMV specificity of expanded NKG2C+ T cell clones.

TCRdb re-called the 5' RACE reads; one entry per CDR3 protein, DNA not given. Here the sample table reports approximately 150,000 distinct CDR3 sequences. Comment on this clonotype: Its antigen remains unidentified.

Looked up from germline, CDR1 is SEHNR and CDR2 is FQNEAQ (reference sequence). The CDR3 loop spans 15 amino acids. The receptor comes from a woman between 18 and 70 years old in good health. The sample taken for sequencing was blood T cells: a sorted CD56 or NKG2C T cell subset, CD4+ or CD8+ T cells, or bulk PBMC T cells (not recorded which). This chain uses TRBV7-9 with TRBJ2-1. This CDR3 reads CASIVAGLSYNEQFF. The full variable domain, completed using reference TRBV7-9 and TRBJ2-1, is DTGVSQNPRHKITKRGQNVTFRCDPISEHNRLYWYRQTLGQGPEFLTYFQNEAQLEKSRLLSDRFSAERPKGSFSTLEIQRTEQGDSAMYLCASIVAGLSYNEQFFGPGTRLTVL.